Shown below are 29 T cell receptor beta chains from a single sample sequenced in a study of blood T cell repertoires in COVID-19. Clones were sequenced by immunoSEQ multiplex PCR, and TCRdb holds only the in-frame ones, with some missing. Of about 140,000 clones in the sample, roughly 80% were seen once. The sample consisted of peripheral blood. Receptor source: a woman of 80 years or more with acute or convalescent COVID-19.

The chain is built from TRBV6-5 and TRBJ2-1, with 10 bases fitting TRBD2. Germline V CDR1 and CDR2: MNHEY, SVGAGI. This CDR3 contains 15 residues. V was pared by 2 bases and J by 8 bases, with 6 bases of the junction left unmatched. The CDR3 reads CASSYVLAGAHEQFF. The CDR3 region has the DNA TGTGCCAGCAGTTACGTTCTAGCGGGAGCGCATGAGCAGTTCTTC.

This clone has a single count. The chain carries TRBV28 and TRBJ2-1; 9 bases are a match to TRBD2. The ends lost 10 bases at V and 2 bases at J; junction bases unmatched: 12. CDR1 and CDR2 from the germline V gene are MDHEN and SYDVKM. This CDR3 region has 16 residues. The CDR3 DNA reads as TGTGCCACCGAACAGGCTAGCGGGAACGCCTACAATGAGCAGTTCTTC. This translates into CATEQASGNAYNEQFF. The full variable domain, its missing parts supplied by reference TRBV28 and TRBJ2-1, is DVKVTQSSRYLVKRTGEKVFLECVQDMDHENMFWYRQDPGLGLRLIYFSYDVKMKEKGDIPEGYSVSREKKERFSLILESASTNQTSMYLCATEQASGNAYNEQFFGPGTRLTVL.

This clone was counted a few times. The CDR3 DNA follows: TGTGCCAGCAGTTTGGAGGTATCTTCTACAACTCTCTATGGCTACACCTTC. Translation: CASSLEVSSTTLYGYTF. The J gene is TRBJ1-2, the V gene TRBV28; D call uncertain. V was pared by 3 bases and J by 4 bases, with 21 bases between. This CDR3 comprises 17 residues. Germline loops: CDR1 MDHEN, CDR2 SYDVKM.

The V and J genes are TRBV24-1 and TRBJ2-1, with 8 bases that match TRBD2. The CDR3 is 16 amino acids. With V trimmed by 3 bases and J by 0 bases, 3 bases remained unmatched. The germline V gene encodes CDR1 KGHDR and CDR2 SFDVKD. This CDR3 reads CATSDEAGGSYNEQFF. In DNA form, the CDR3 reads TGTGCCACCAGTGATGAGGCGGGAGGCTCCTACAATGAGCAGTTCTTC.

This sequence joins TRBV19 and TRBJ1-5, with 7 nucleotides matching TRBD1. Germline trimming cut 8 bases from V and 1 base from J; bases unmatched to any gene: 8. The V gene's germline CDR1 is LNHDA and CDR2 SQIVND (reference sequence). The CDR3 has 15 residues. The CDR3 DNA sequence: TGTGCCAGTCAGGACAGGCCTGGGAGCAATCAGCCCCAGCATTTT. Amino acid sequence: CASQDRPGSNQPQHF.

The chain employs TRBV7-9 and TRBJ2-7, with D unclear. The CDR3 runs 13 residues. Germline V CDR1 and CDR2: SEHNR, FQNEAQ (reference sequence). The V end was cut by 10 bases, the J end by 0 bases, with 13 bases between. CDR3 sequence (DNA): TGTGCCACCCGGTTGGAGATCTCCTACGAGCAGTACTTC. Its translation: CATRLEISYEQYF.

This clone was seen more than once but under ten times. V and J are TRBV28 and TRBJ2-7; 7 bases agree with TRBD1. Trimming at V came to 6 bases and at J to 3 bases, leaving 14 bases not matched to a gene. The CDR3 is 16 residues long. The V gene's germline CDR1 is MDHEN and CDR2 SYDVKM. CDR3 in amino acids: CASSFTMTGLSYEQYF. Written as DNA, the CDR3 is TGTGCCAGCAGCTTCACCATGACAGGGCTTAGCTACGAGCAGTACTTC.

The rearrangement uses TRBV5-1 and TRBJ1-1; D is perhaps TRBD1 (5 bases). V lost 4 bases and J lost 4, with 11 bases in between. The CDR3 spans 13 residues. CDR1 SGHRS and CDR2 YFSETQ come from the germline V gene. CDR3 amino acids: CASSLRALTEAFF. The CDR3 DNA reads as TGCGCCAGCAGCCTCAGGGCGCTCACTGAAGCTTTCTTT.

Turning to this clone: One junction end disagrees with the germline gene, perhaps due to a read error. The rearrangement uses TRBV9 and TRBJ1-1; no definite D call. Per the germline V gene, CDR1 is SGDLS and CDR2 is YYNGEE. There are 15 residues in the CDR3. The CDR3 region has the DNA TGTGCCAGCAGCGCCACAAACGCCAATAACATTGAAGCTTTCTTT. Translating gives CASSATNANNIEAFF.

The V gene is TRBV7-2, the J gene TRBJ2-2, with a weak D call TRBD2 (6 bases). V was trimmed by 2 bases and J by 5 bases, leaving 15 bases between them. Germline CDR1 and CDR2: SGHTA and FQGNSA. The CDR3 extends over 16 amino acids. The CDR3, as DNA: TGTGCCAGCAGCTTATTTGGCGGGGCTTTTACCGGGGAGCTGTTTTTT. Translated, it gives CASSLFGGAFTGELFF.

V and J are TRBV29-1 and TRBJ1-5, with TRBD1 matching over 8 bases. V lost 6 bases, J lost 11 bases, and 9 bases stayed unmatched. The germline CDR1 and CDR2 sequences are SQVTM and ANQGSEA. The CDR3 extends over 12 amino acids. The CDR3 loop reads CSVETGGRAQHF. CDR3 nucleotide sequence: TGCAGCGTGGAAACAGGGGGAAGAGCCCAGCATTTT.

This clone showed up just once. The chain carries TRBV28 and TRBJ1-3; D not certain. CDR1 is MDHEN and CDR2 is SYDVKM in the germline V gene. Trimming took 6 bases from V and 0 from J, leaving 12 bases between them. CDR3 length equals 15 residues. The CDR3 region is CASRRAGYSGNTIYF. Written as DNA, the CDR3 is TGTGCCAGCAGGCGGGCAGGATACTCTGGAAACACCATATATTTT.

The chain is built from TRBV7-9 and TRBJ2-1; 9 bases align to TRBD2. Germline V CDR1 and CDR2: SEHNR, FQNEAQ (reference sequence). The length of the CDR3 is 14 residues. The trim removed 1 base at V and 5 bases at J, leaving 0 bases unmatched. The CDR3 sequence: CASSLGLADNEQFF. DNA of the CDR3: TGTGCCAGCAGCTTAGGACTAGCGGACAATGAGCAGTTCTTC.

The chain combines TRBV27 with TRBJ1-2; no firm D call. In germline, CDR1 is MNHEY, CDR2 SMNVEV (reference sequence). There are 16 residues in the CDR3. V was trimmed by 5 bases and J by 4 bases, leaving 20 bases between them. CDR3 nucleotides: TGTGCCAGCAGTCCCTACTCCGTACAGCCCTCCTATGGCTACACCTTC. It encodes CASSPYSVQPSYGYTF.

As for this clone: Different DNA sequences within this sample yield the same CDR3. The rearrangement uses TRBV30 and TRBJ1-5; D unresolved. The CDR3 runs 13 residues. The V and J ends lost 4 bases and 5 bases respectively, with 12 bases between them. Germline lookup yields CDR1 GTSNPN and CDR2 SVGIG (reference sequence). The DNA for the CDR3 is TGTGCCTGGACCACCGGGCGGGATCAGCCCCAGCATTTT. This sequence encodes CAWTTGRDQPQHF. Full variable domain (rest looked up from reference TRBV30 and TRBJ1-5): SQTIHQWPATLVQPVGSPLSLECTVEGTSNPNLYWYRQAAGRGLQLLFYSVGIGQISSEVPQNLSASRPQDRQFILSSKKLLLSDSGFYLCAWTTGRDQPQHFGDGTRLSIL.

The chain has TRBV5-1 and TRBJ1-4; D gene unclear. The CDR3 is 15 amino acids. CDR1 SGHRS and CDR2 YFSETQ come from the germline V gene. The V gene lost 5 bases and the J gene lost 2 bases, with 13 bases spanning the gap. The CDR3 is CASRSLGRTNEKLFF. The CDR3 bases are TGCGCCAGCAGAAGTTTAGGGAGGACTAATGAAAAACTGTTTTTT.

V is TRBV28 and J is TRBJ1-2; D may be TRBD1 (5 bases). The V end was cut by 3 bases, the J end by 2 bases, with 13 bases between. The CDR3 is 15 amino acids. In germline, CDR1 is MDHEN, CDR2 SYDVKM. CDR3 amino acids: CASSFPGTQNYGYTF. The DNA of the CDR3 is TGTGCCAGCAGTTTCCCGGGGACTCAAAACTATGGCTACACCTTC.

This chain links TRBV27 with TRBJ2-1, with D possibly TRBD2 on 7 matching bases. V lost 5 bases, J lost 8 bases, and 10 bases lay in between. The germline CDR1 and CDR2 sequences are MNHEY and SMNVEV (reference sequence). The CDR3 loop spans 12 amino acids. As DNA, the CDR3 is TGTGCCAGCAGTGCGGGGGCTTATGAGCAGTTCTTC. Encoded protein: CASSAGAYEQFF.

CDR3 residues: CASSPPPGYVPPKNTGELFF. The CDR3 DNA reads TGTGCCAGCAGTCCTCCTCCAGGGTATGTGCCTCCGAAGAACACCGGGGAGCTGTTTTTT. The J gene is TRBJ2-2, the V gene TRBV28; possible D gene TRBD1, 5 bases. Germline V gene sequence: CDR1 MDHEN, CDR2 SYDVKM. V was shortened by 5 bases and J by 1 base, with 26 bases between the two germline ends. This CDR3 region has 20 residues. Based on the CDR3 plus reference TRBV28 and TRBJ2-2, the full variable domain is DVKVTQSSRYLVKRTGEKVFLECVQDMDHENMFWYRQDPGLGLRLIYFSYDVKMKEKGDIPEGYSVSREKKERFSLILESASTNQTSMYLCASSPPPGYVPPKNTGELFFGEGSRLTVL.

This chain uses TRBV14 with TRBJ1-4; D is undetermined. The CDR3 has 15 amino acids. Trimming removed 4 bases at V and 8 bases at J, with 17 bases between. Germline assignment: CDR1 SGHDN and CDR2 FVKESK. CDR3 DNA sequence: TGTGCCAGCAGCCGATCCCTAGGAGGCGGGGAAAAACTGTTTTTT. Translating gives CASSRSLGGGEKLFF.

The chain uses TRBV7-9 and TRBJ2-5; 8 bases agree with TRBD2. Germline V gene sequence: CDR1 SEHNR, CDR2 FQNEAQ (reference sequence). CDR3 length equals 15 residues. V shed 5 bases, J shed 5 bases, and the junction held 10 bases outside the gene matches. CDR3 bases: TGTGCCAGCAGCCGTGCGGGGGGCCTTTCGGAGACCCAGTACTTC. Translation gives CASSRAGGLSETQYF.

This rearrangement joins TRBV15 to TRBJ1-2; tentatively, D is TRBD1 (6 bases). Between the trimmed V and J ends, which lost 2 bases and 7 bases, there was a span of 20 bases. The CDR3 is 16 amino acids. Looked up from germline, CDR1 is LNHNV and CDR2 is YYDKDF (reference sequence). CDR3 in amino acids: CATSRPIQGSGSGYTF. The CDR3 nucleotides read TGTGCCACCAGCAGACCCATACAGGGATCCGGTAGTGGCTACACCTTC.

In nucleotides, the CDR3 is TGTGCTAGTGGTTGGGGGACCGGGACAGGCCAAGAGACCCAGTACTTC. Encoded protein: CASGWGTGTGQETQYF. The J gene is TRBJ2-5, the V gene TRBV12-5; 8 bases are a match to TRBD1. The germline gives CDR1 LGHNT, CDR2 FRNRAP. V shed 4 bases and J 1 base; nucleotides not matched to a gene: 8. The CDR3 contains 16 residues.

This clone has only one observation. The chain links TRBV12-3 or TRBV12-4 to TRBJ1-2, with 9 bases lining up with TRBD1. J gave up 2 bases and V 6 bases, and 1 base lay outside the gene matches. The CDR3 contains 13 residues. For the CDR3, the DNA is TGTGCCAGCAGCACAGGGGGCAACTATGGCTACACCTTC. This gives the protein CASSTGGNYGYTF.

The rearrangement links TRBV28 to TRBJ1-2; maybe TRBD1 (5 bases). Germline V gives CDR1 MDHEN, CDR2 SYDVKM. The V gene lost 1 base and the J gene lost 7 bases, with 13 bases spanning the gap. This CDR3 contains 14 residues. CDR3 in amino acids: CASSLSRDGGGYTF. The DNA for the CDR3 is TGTGCCAGCAGTTTATCCAGGGATGGTGGTGGCTACACCTTC.

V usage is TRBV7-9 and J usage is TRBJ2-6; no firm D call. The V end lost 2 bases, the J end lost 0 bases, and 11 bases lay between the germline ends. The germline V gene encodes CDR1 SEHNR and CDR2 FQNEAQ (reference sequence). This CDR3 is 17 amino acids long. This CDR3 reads CASSLLRQDSGANVLTF. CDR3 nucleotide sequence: TGTGCCAGCAGCTTACTCCGCCAGGACTCTGGGGCCAACGTCCTGACTTTC.

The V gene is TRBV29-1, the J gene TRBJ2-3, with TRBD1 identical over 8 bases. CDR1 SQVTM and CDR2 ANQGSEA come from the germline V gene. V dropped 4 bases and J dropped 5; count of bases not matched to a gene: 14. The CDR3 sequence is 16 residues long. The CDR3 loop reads CSVGGTGAGRQDTQYF. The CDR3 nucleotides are TGCAGCGTTGGGGGGACAGGAGCAGGGCGCCAAGATACGCAGTATTTT.

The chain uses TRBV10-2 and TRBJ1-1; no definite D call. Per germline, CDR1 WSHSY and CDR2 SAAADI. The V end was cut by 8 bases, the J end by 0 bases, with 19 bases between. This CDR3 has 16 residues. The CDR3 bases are TGCGCCAGCCTACGACGGGGTTGGGGAATGAACACTGAAGCTTTCTTT. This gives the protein CASLRRGWGMNTEAFF.

CDR3 protein: CAWSVRSNQPQHF. The CDR3 region has the DNA TGTGCCTGGAGTGTACGGTCTAATCAGCCCCAGCATTTT. This chain joins TRBV30 and TRBJ1-5; no clear D. CDR3 size: 13 residues. Trimming removed 0 bases from V and 4 bases from J, with 7 bases in between. CDR1 is GTSNPN, CDR2 SVGIG, per germline (reference sequence).